Below, 9 T cell receptor beta chains from the same sample are listed, as sequenced in a study of identical twins. TCRdb itself ran the 5' RACE reads through MiXCR, one entry per CDR3 protein. The repertoire includes 550,000 to 800,000 distinct CDR3 sequences, around 7.5% of them detected once, and around 1.6% sits in the top ten. This same sample was also part of a study on yellow fever vaccine responses in identical twins.

Sequenced input: PBMCs. These receptors were collected from a woman under 30 in good health.

With regard to this clonotype: Germline is not matched at one junction end, which may reflect a read error. The chain uses TRBV6-1 and TRBJ2-5; 15 bases fit TRBD2. This CDR3 contains 18 residues. Per germline, CDR1 MNHNS and CDR2 SASEGT. The CDR3: CASREGLAGGPVKETQYF. The CDR3 nucleotides read TGTGCCAGCAGAGAAGGACTAGCGGGGGGGCCGGTCAAGGAGACCCAGTACTTC.

The rearrangement uses TRBV6-5 and TRBJ1-2, with D uncertain. Trimming took off 5 bases at V and 4 bases at J, with 17 bases between the two ends. Germline-derived CDR1 and CDR2 are MNHEY and SVGAGI. The CDR3 runs 15 residues. This CDR3 reads CASSPSSLLPYGYTF. Written as DNA, the CDR3 is TGTGCCAGCAGTCCCTCAAGTCTTCTCCCCTATGGCTACACCTTC.

This clonotype was detected many times. The chain couples TRBV21-1 to TRBJ2-1; the table names TRBD2, a call not compared with the DNA. TRBV21-1 is a known pseudogene. The length of the CDR3 is 22 residues. DNA for the CDR3: TGTGCCAGCAGCACACCATACCCGGGGGGAGCGGGGTGGATAAGCTCCTACAATGAGCAGTTCTTC. It yields the protein CASSTPYPGGAGWISSYNEQFF.

This clonotype turned up a few times. V and J are TRBV11-2 and TRBJ2-1, with a weak D call TRBD2 (5 bases). Trimming removed 6 bases at V and 5 bases at J, with 14 bases between. The CDR3 contains 14 residues. Germline V gene data show CDR1 as SGHAT and CDR2 as FQNNGV. The CDR3 sequence: CASSISRGDNEQFF. The CDR3 region has the DNA TGTGCCAGCAGTATTAGTCGGGGAGACAATGAGCAGTTCTTC.

This rearrangement joins TRBV14 to TRBJ2-4; a possible D gene is TRBD2 (6 bases). Germline V gene lookup returns CDR1 SGHDN and CDR2 FVKESK. V was shortened by 4 bases and J by 6 bases, with 16 bases between the two germline ends. The CDR3 runs to 15 residues. The CDR3 coding sequence is TGTGCCAGCAGCCGCGGGACTCTCGGAGGAAACATTCAGTACTTC. This encodes CASSRGTLGGNIQYF.

This clonotype was detected a few times. This rearrangement joins TRBV7-6 to TRBJ2-5; TRBD2 matches at 9 bases. Germline-derived CDR1 and CDR2 are SGHVS and FNYEAQ. The J segment lost 5 bases and the V segment lost 2 bases, leaving 15 bases of the junction unmatched. The CDR3 is 18 amino acids. Here the CDR3 reads CASSLRASGKRSEETQYF. The CDR3 DNA reads TGTGCCAGCAGCTTAAGGGCTAGCGGGAAAAGATCCGAGGAGACCCAGTACTTC.

This clonotype was recorded a few times. The chain combines TRBV12-3 or TRBV12-4 with TRBJ2-5; the D gene is possibly TRBD1 (6 bases). Trimming pared 3 bases from V and 0 bases from J, leaving 11 bases between. The length of the CDR3 is 15 residues. The CDR3 DNA sequence: TGTGCCAGCAGTTTCTCCGGACAGCACCAAGAGACCCAGTACTTC. Protein sequence: CASSFSGQHQETQYF.

This clonotype has a handful of counts. The rearrangement links TRBV6-5 to TRBJ2-2, with no clear D. V was trimmed by 0 bases and J by 2 bases, leaving 7 bases between them. CDR3 length: 15 amino acids. The germline V gene encodes CDR1 MNHEY and CDR2 SVGAGI. The CDR3 coding sequence is TGTGCCAGCAGTTACTCGTGGGCAAACACCGGGGAGCTGTTTTTT. This gives the protein CASSYSWANTGELFF.

This clonotype was counted many times. The gene calls are TRBV29-1 and TRBJ2-3, with 10 bases identical to TRBD2. V lost 2 bases and J lost 0; bases outside the gene matches: 14. The CDR3 spans 19 residues. The germline V gene has CDR1 SQVTM and CDR2 ANQGSEA. CDR3 in DNA: TGCAGCGTTGAATTGTCTGAATGGACTAGCGGAGTAAGCACAGATACGCAGTATTTT. Encoded protein: CSVELSEWTSGVSTDTQYF.